The clone carrying this T cell receptor (beta chain) was seen a single time. The ends lost 3 bases at V and 3 bases at J; junction bases unmatched: 8. This CDR3 has 17 amino acids. The germline gives CDR1 SGDLS, CDR2 YYNGEE. TCRdb's copy holds only in-frame clones and misses some; the assay was immunoSEQ multiplex PCR. The data show approximately 710,000 clones, 90% seen once. The data stem from a study of shared clonotypes between healthy human individuals. This chain joins TRBV9 and TRBJ2-7, with TRBD2 identical over 14 bases. Material: memory CD8+ T cells from PBMCs. Subset given: CD45RO+ cells pooled with CCR7-negative TemRA cells. This sequence was found in a man younger than 30 in good health. Some clones in this sample may be carry-over from other donors' samples. CDR3 protein: CASSAPGTSGSLYEQYF. DNA of the CDR3: TGTGCCAGCAGCGCCCCCGGGACTAGCGGGAGTCTCTACGAGCAGTACTTC. Supplemented by reference TRBV9 and TRBJ2-7, the full variable domain reads DSGVTQTPKHLITATGQRVTLRCSPRSGDLSVYWYQQSLDQGLQFLIQYYNGEERAKGNILERFSAQQFPDLHSELNLSSLELGDSALYFCASSAPGTSGSLYEQYFGPGTRLTVT.